The next 30 T cell receptor beta chains were all read from a single sample in a study of chemoradiotherapy in HPV16-positive cancers. Data came from immunoSEQ multiplex PCR; TCRdb stores just in-frame clones and leaves some out. Among some 30,000 clones listed, more than 85% were seen once. This material consisted of blood, taken from a patient who underwent chemoradiotherapy. The source of these receptors is a human donor with HPV-associated anogenital cancer.

V is TRBV19 and J is TRBJ1-3; possible D gene TRBD1, 5 bases. V was cut by 3 bases and J by 11 bases, with 17 bases left in between. The CDR3 spans 14 residues. Germline V CDR1 and CDR2: LNHDA, SQIVND (reference sequence). In DNA, the CDR3 is TGTGCCAGTAGTATTCGGGACCGAGAGAACCCCATATATTTT. Protein: CASSIRDRENPIYF.

Worth noting for this clone: Its ends do not fully match the called genes, so a read error is possible. The chain recombines TRBV4-3 with TRBJ2-1; 11 nucleotides match TRBD2. CDR3 size: 18 residues. Germline V gene sequence: CDR1 LGHNA, CDR2 YSLEER. DNA for the CDR3: TGCGCCAGCAGCCAGGACCGACTAGCGGGGATTTCCTACAATGAGCGGTTCTTC. As protein: CASSQDRLAGISYNERFF.

The gene calls are TRBV5-1 and TRBJ2-3; 14 bases map to TRBD2. The J segment lost 1 base and the V segment lost 2 bases, leaving 9 bases of the junction unmatched. This CDR3 is built from 19 residues. The germline CDR1 and CDR2 sequences are SGHRS and YFSETQ. In DNA, the CDR3 is TGCGCCAGCAGCTTTTCACCGGGACTAGCGGGGGATGGCACAGATACGCAGTATTTT. This sequence encodes CASSFSPGLAGDGTDTQYF.

The rearrangement uses TRBV19 and TRBJ2-7; 9 bases align to TRBD1. With V trimmed by 3 bases and J by 7 bases, 10 bases remained unmatched. From germline, CDR1 is LNHDA and CDR2 SQIVND (reference sequence). The CDR3 totals 15 residues. The DNA for the CDR3 is TGTGCCAGTAGTATCCGGGACAGGGAGATGGGGGAGCAGTACTTC. Its protein is CASSIRDREMGEQYF. The full variable domain, with the rest looked up from reference TRBV19 and TRBJ2-7, is DGGITQSPKYLFRKEGQNVTLSCEQNLNHDAMYWYRQDPGQGLRLIYYSQIVNDFQKGDIAEGYSVSREKKESFPLTVTSAQKNPTAFYLCASSIRDREMGEQYFGPGTRLTVT.

DNA of the CDR3: TGCGCCAGCAGCTTGGGACAGGGAGGCGGCTACACCTTC. Residues: CASSLGQGGGYTF. The V call is TRBV5-1, the J call TRBJ1-2, with 7 bases aligning to TRBD1. Germline V gene data show CDR1 as SGHRS and CDR2 as YFSETQ. The junction had 4 bases not matched to a gene; V was cut back by 0 bases and J by 8 bases. This CDR3 is 13 amino acids long.

V is TRBV27 and J is TRBJ1-3, with a weak D call TRBD1 (5 bases). CDR3 length: 15 residues. Germline assignment: CDR1 MNHEY and CDR2 SMNVEV (reference sequence). V lost 3 bases, J lost 2 bases, and 11 bases lay in between. The CDR3 DNA is TGTGCCAGCAGTTTGCAGGGATACGCTGGAAACACCATATATTTT. Its protein product is CASSLQGYAGNTIYF.

The chain links TRBV7-9 to TRBJ2-1; no definite D call. Trimming cost V 1 base and J 12 bases, with 16 bases left between them. Looked up from germline, CDR1 is SEHNR and CDR2 is FQNEAQ (reference sequence). This CDR3 is built from 14 residues. The CDR3 reads CASSLVLAGQGQFF. CDR3 nucleotide sequence: TGTGCCAGCAGCTTAGTTCTGGCAGGCCAAGGGCAGTTCTTC.

The chain combines TRBV7-8 with TRBJ1-1, with 7 positions matching TRBD1. V gave up 1 base and J gave up 1 base; unmatched junction bases: 0. Germline CDR1 reads SGHVS; CDR2 reads FQNEAQ. The CDR3 consists of 14 residues. In DNA, the CDR3 is TGTGCCAGCAGCTTAGGACAGGGGAACACTGAAGCTTTCTTT. Protein sequence: CASSLGQGNTEAFF. The full variable domain, rest sourced from reference TRBV7-8 and TRBJ1-1, is GAGVSQSPRYKVAKRGQDVALRCDPISGHVSLFWYQQALGQGPEFLTYFQNEAQLDKSGLPSDRFFAERPEGSVSTLKIQRTQQEDSAVYLCASSLGQGNTEAFFGQGTRLTVV.

This chain links TRBV6-5 with TRBJ2-3; D is unclear. CDR1 and CDR2 (germline): MNHEY, SVGAGI. Trimming took 0 bases from V and 2 from J, leaving 6 bases between them. The CDR3 loop spans 14 amino acids. The chain's CDR3 is CASSYSPITDTQYF. The CDR3 DNA reads TGTGCCAGCAGTTACTCTCCGATCACAGATACGCAGTATTTT.

V gene TRBV5-1 combines with J gene TRBJ1-1; D is possibly TRBD1 (5 bases). The CDR3 has 14 amino acids. The V gene's germline CDR1 is SGHRS and CDR2 YFSETQ. V lost 4 bases to trimming and J lost 1 base, with 11 bases between them. CDR3 region: CASSPRQKNTEAFF. The CDR3 DNA is TGCGCCAGCAGCCCAAGACAGAAGAACACTGAAGCTTTCTTT.

The genes are TRBV7-2 and TRBJ2-3; D unclear. Trimming left V 5 bases short and J 5 bases short, with 11 bases between. Germline loops: CDR1 SGHTA, CDR2 FQGNSA. The CDR3 loop spans 13 amino acids. CDR3 nucleotide sequence: TGTGCCAGCAGCCTACCCCCCGGAGATACGCAGTATTTT. It translates to CASSLPPGDTQYF.

This sequence joins TRBV9 and TRBJ1-6; D gene unclear. The CDR3 sequence is 15 residues long. V was cut by 3 bases and J by 3 bases, with 10 bases left in between. Per germline, CDR1 SGDLS and CDR2 YYNGEE. CDR3 sequence: CASSETMDYNSPLHF. The CDR3 DNA sequence: TGTGCCAGCAGCGAGACCATGGACTATAATTCACCCCTCCACTTT.

The chain couples TRBV7-2 to TRBJ2-3; D is unclear. There are 13 residues in the CDR3. Germline V gene lookup returns CDR1 SGHTA and CDR2 FQGNSA. V dropped 4 bases and J dropped 9 bases, with 14 bases sitting between them. CDR3 protein: CASSSPLLSTQYF. Written as DNA, the CDR3 is TGTGCCAGCAGCTCACCTCTTTTGAGCACGCAGTATTTT.

V and J are TRBV7-9 and TRBJ1-4; D ambiguous. Germline V gene sequence: CDR1 SEHNR, CDR2 FQNEAQ (reference sequence). There are 16 residues in the CDR3. V gave up 7 bases and J gave up 7 bases, with 22 bases separating them. CDR3 nucleotides: TGTGCCAGCACCCGAAATTTACGGGATTTGGGTGAAAAACTGTTTTTT. This sequence encodes CASTRNLRDLGEKLFF.

The chain couples TRBV6-1 to TRBJ1-2, with D possibly matching TRBD1 (6 bases). This CDR3 spans 14 amino acids. The V gene lost 10 bases and the J gene lost 4 bases, with 19 bases spanning the gap. CDR1 and CDR2 (germline): MNHNS, SASEGT. The CDR3 region has the DNA TGTGCCACCGATATTACGGGACAAAGCTATGGCTACACCTTC. Its protein product is CATDITGQSYGYTF.

This clone appeared once. The genes are TRBV5-1 and TRBJ1-1, with 7 bases that match TRBD1. There are 15 residues in the CDR3. Losses at the gene ends were 6 bases for V and 3 bases for J; bases not matched to a gene: 11. The V gene's germline CDR1 is SGHRS and CDR2 YFSETQ. The CDR3 reads CASNRGTSVDTEAFF. CDR3 nucleotide sequence: TGCGCCAGCAACAGGGGTACGTCGGTGGACACTGAAGCTTTCTTT.

The chain uses TRBV5-5 and TRBJ2-7; D unresolved. Germline values: CDR1 SGHKS, CDR2 YYEKEE (reference sequence). The CDR3 is 11 residues long. Trimming pared 4 bases from V and 3 bases from J, leaving 5 bases between. CDR3 in DNA: TGTGCCAGCAGCCCTCACTACGAGCAGTACTTC. It yields the protein CASSPHYEQYF.

V and J are TRBV5-1 and TRBJ2-5; possibly TRBD1 or TRBD2 for D (6 bases each). The J call may be incorrect, as the DNA end agrees better with TRBJ2-7. The CDR3 spans 15 residues. Germline CDR1 reads SGHRS; CDR2 reads YFSETQ. CDR3 residues: CASSSDIWGADEQYF. The CDR3, as DNA: TGCGCCAGCAGCTCAGACATTTGGGGGGCAGACGAGCAGTACTTC.

The chain carries TRBV5-1 and TRBJ2-2; 9 nucleotides align to TRBD1. The V gene end was trimmed by 3 bases and the J gene end by 0 bases; junction bases not matched to a gene: 3. The CDR3 extends over 16 amino acids. Germline V gives CDR1 SGHRS, CDR2 YFSETQ. The CDR3 sequence is CASSSGTGTNTGELFF. Here the CDR3 DNA reads TGCGCCAGCAGCTCCGGGACAGGGACGAACACCGGGGAGCTGTTTTTT.

CDR3 amino acids: CASSYSDGGLNQPQHF. The CDR3, as DNA: TGTGCCAGCAGTTACTCGGATGGGGGGTTAAATCAGCCCCAGCATTTT. The genes are TRBV6-6 and TRBJ1-5, with D possibly matching TRBD1 (5 bases). This CDR3 has 16 residues. Trimming removed 0 bases from V and 4 bases from J, with 13 bases in between. The germline V gene encodes CDR1 MNHNY and CDR2 SVGAGI (reference sequence).

The genes are TRBV5-1 and TRBJ2-5, with TRBD1 identical over 10 bases. Germline CDR1 and CDR2: SGHRS and YFSETQ. CDR3 length: 16 amino acids. The V and J ends lost 5 bases and 5 bases, in that order; junction bases with no gene match: 12. CDR3 DNA sequence: TGCGCCAGCAGGCACCGGACAGGGGGTTTTGTGGAGACCCAGTACTTC. As protein: CASRHRTGGFVETQYF.

V and J are TRBV5-6 and TRBJ2-3; D is unclear. Germline lookup yields CDR1 SGHDT and CDR2 YYEEEE. Trimming stripped 4 bases from V and 4 bases from J, with 7 bases between. This CDR3 is built from 12 residues. The CDR3 sequence is CASSLFSDTQYF. DNA of the CDR3: TGTGCCAGCAGCCTCTTTTCAGATACGCAGTATTTT. The variable domain in full, with the rest retrieved from reference TRBV5-6 and TRBJ2-3, is DAGVTQSPTHLIKTRGQQVTLRCSPKSGHDTVSWYQQALGQGPQFIFQYYEEEERQRGNFPDRFSGHQFPNYSSELNVNALLLGDSALYLCASSLFSDTQYFGPGTRLTVL.

V gene TRBV10-1 combines with J gene TRBJ2-3; D might be TRBD1 (6 bases). Trimming cost V 6 bases and J 2 bases, with 12 bases left between them. CDR1 is WNHNN and CDR2 is SYGVQD in the germline V gene (reference sequence). There are 14 residues in the CDR3. The CDR3 spells CASSSGQITDTQYF. The CDR3 bases are TGCGCCAGCAGCTCCGGACAGATCACAGATACGCAGTATTTT.

This chain joins TRBV15 and TRBJ1-2; D is ambiguous. The CDR3 is made up of 13 amino acids. Trimming cost V 5 bases and J 3 bases, with 10 bases left between them. Germline V gene lookup returns CDR1 LNHNV and CDR2 YYDKDF (reference sequence). CDR3: CATSPPVDYGYTF. CDR3 nucleotides: TGTGCCACCAGCCCCCCGGTAGACTATGGCTACACCTTC.

The chain carries TRBV19 and TRBJ2-2, with D perhaps matching TRBD1 (5 bases). Germline V gene data show CDR1 as LNHDA and CDR2 as SQIVND (reference sequence). The CDR3 runs to 16 residues. The germline V and J ends were trimmed by 3 bases and 0 bases, with 11 bases remaining between them. CDR3: CASSIFLTANTGELFF. In DNA form, the CDR3 reads TGTGCCAGTAGTATTTTCCTGACAGCGAACACCGGGGAGCTGTTTTTT.

V is TRBV14 and J is TRBJ1-1; D might be TRBD1 (6 bases). Trimming took 1 base from V and 4 from J, leaving 13 bases between them. The CDR3 length is 15 residues. Germline CDR1 is SGHDN and CDR2 is FVKESK. The CDR3 bases are TGTGCCAGCAGCCAAGCGGCGGGAGGGGGCACTGAAGCTTTCTTT. Its translation is CASSQAAGGGTEAFF.

This chain links TRBV6-6 with TRBJ1-1; D gene uncertain. This CDR3 is 15 amino acids long. Germline values: CDR1 MNHNY, CDR2 SVGAGI (reference sequence). With 6 bases removed from V and 1 base from J, the gap between germline ends came to 15 bases. The CDR3 loop reads CASSPLLRQNTEAFF. The CDR3, as DNA: TGTGCCAGCAGCCCCCTCCTCAGGCAGAACACTGAAGCTTTCTTT.

The V gene is TRBV5-1, the J gene TRBJ1-1; TRBD1 aligns across 10 bases. Germline trimming cut 3 bases from V and 4 bases from J; bases unmatched to any gene: 6. This CDR3 is 15 amino acids long. The germline CDR1 and CDR2 sequences are SGHRS and YFSETQ. The CDR3 loop is CASSWDRGGGTEAFF. In DNA form, the CDR3 reads TGCGCCAGCAGCTGGGACAGGGGAGGGGGCACTGAAGCTTTCTTT.

V usage is TRBV7-2 and J usage is TRBJ2-7; D not certain. The CDR3 is 14 amino acids. Trimming removed 1 base from V and 1 base from J, with 8 bases in between. Germline CDR1 is SGHTA and CDR2 is FQGNSA. The CDR3 DNA sequence: TGTGCCAGCAGCTTAGATGGCAGTTCCTACGAGCAGTACTTC. This sequence encodes CASSLDGSSYEQYF.

This chain links TRBV2 with TRBJ1-6; D gene unclear. V was trimmed by 6 bases and J by 2 bases, leaving 11 bases between them. Looked up from germline, CDR1 is SNHLY and CDR2 is FYNNEI. This CDR3 has 15 residues. CDR3 protein: CASSGGIPYNSPLHF. CDR3 nucleotide sequence: TGTGCCAGCAGCGGAGGAATACCCTATAATTCACCCCTCCACTTT.